This TCR beta chain came from a study of blood T cell repertoires in COVID-19. Whole-study context: From the United States, Italy and Spain came samples of acute and convalescent COVID-19. T cells, B-cell-depleted T cells, or PBMCs supplied cDNA or gDNA.

V was trimmed by 5 bases and J by 4 bases, leaving 8 bases between them. The CDR3 has 13 amino acids. Germline-derived CDR1 and CDR2 are MNHEY and SMNVEV (reference sequence). Profiling relied on immunoSEQ multiplex PCR, and the TCRdb table lists in-frame clones only, not all of them. The repertoire holds some 110,000 clones, with approximately 87% as singletons. The sequence derives from a man aged 25 to 40 with acute or convalescent COVID-19. The chain recombines TRBV27 with TRBJ2-2; tentative D call: TRBD1 (7 bases). Source material: peripheral blood. This chain's CDR3 is CASSQGGTGELFF. The CDR3 bases are TGTGCCAGCAGTCAGGGGGGCACCGGGGAGCTGTTTTTT.